This TCR beta chain was sequenced in a study of T-cell reconstitution after alpha-beta-depleted transplantation in children. Trimming pared 5 bases from V and 5 bases from J, leaving 15 bases between. Germline V lookup: CDR1 SGHTA, CDR2 FQGNSA. The CDR3 extends over 15 amino acids. This clonotype occurred many times. During its preparation, the TCRbeta library received unique molecular identifiers. TCRdb reprocessed the PCR reads with MiXCR, giving one entry per CDR3 protein. The sample holds hundreds of thousands of distinct CDR3 sequences, roughly 13% seen once. This clonotype was sampled from a girl aged 2 to 10 with congenital amegakaryocytic thrombocytopenia, due to receive a stem cell transplant. The sample in question was PBMCs, obtained before TCRalphabeta/CD19-depleted stem cell transplant. The chain links TRBV7-2 to TRBJ1-4, with D unresolved. CDR3 loop: CASSHPQDLNEKLFF. Written as DNA, the CDR3 is TGTGCCAGCAGCCACCCCCAGGACCTCAATGAAAAACTGTTTTTT.